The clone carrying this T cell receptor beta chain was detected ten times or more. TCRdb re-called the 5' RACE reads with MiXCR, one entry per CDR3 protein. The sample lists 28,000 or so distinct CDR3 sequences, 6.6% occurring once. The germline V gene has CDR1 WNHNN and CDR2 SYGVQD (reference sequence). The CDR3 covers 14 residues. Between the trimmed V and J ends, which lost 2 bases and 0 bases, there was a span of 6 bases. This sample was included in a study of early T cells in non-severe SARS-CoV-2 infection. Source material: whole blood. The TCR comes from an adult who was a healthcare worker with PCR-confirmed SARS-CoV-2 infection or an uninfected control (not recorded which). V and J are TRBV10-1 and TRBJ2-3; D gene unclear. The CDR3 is CASSESSSTDTQYF. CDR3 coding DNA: TGCGCCAGCAGTGAGAGTTCTAGCACAGATACGCAGTATTTT.